This is a list of T cell receptor delta chains from one sample in a study of gamma-delta chains in newborns, infants, children. TCRdb re-called the reads with CATT. Of a few thousand delta-chain clones listed, about 6.1% are singletons. Material: blood. The receptors here all came from a child who was a newborn, infant or young child, either healthy, febrile or measles-vaccinated (not recorded which). Both conserved end residues are part of each CDR3. D genes are given only for firm matches. Where a row states a size, it is once, few, many or the class of an expanded clone; other rows omit it.

-,few,TRDV3,TRDJ3,TGTGCCTTTAGGTCCTACTGGCTGGGGGGTTCTGGCTCCTGGGACACCCGACAGATGTTTTTC,CAFRSYWLGGSGSWDTRQMFF
TRDD3,-,TRDV2,TRDJ1,TGTGCCTGTGACAATCTGGGGGATACGAAGAAGGCCGATAAACTCATCTTT,CACDNLGDTKKADKLIF
TRDD3,medium-sized,TRDV2,TRDJ3,TGTGCCTGTGACACCCTACTCGGGGATACGGACTCCTGGGACACCCGACAGATGTTTTTC,CACDTLLGDTDSWDTRQMFF
-,few,TRDV2,TRDJ3,TGTGCCTGTGACACCTGGGGGCCCCTGAGCTCCTGGGACACCCGACAGATGTTTTTC,CACDTWGPLSSWDTRQMFF
TRDD3,medium-sized,TRDV2,TRDJ3,TGTGCCTGTGACACCTGGGGGATTCGTAGCTCCTGGGACACCCGACAGATGTTTTTC,CACDTWGIRSSWDTRQMFF
TRDD3,-,TRDV2,TRDJ3,TGTGCCTGTGACTCCTACTGGGGGATACGAACTAATACCTGGGACACCCGACAGATGTTTTTC,CACDSYWGIRTNTWDTRQMFF
-,medium-sized,TRAV29/DV5,TRDJ1,-,CSVLLCSKMGDTKLIF
TRDD3,few,TRDV1,TRDJ1,TGTGCTCTTGTACTGGGGGACCTATTCACCGATAAACTCATCTTT,CALVLGDLFTDKLIF
TRDD3,-,TRDV1,TRDJ1,TGTGCTCTTGGGAACCCCTACGGGCGTGCTCGTGGATACGACACCGATAAACTCATCTTT,CALGNPYGRARGYDTDKLIF
TRDD3,medium-sized,TRDV2,TRDJ3,TGTGCCTGTGACGTACTGGGGGACCACTCCTGGGACACCCGACAGATGTTTTTC,CACDVLGDHSWDTRQMFF
-,few,TRDV2,TRDJ3,TGTGCCTGTGACACGGGAAAGATGAGCTCCTGGGACACCCGACAGATGTTTTTC,CACDTGKMSSWDTRQMFF
TRDD3,medium-sized,TRDV2,TRDJ3,TGTGCCTGTGACACCTTGGGGGATACGTCTTCCTGGGACACCCGACAGATGTTTTTC,CACDTLGDTSSWDTRQMFF
TRDD3,few,TRDV2,TRDJ3,TGTGCCTGTGATCTAGTACTGGGGGATGCCTCCTGGGACACCCGACAGATGTTTTTC,CACDLVLGDASWDTRQMFF
TRDD3,few,TRDV2,TRDJ3,TGTGCCTGTGACTCAGTACTGGGGGATACGAGCTCCTGGGACACCCGACAGATGTTTTTC,CACDSVLGDTSSWDTRQMFF
TRDD3,-,TRDV3,TRDJ3,TGTGCCTTTGGGGATACCTGGGACACCCGACAGATGTTTTTC,CAFGDTWDTRQMFF
-,few,TRDV2,TRDJ3,TGTGCCTGTGACACCGTACCGAGCTCCTGGGACACCCGACAGATGTTTTTC,CACDTVPSSWDTRQMFF
TRDD3,few,TRDV2,TRDJ3,TGTGCCTGTAACGTACTGGGGGATATATCGTGGGACACCCGACAGATGTTTTTC,CACNVLGDISWDTRQMFF
TRDD3,medium-sized,TRDV2,TRDJ3,TGTGCCTGTGACACCGTGGGGGATAGCTCCTGGGACACCCGACAGATGTTTTTC,CACDTVGDSSWDTRQMFF
TRDD3,medium-sized,TRDV2,TRDJ2,TGTGCCTGTGACAATACTGGGGAAGGTTTGACAGCACAACTCTTCTTT,CACDNTGEGLTAQLFF
-,-,TRDV2,TRDJ2,TGTGCCTGTGACACCATCGGGGGCCTGACAGCACAACTCTTCTTT,CACDTIGGLTAQLFF
TRDD3,few,TRDV2,TRDJ3,TGTGCCTGTGACAGGGGATACGCGGAAGGGGACACCCGACAGATGTTTTTC,CACDRGYAEGDTRQMFF
TRDD3,medium-sized,TRDV2,TRDJ3,TGTGCCTGTGACACTGCTGGGGGATACTCCTGGGACACCCGACAGATGTTTTTC,CACDTAGGYSWDTRQMFF
TRDD3,medium-sized,TRDV2,TRDJ1,TGTGCCTGTGACCCTCTACTGGGGACCGATAAACTCATCTTT,CACDPLLGTDKLIF
-,medium-sized,TRAV29/DV5,TRDJ3,TGTGCAGCCTGGGACACCCGACAGATGTTTTTC,CAAWDTRQMFF
TRDD3,medium-sized,TRDV2,TRDJ2,TGTGCCTGTGACGCATTGGGGGATACGAATTTGACAGCACAACTCTTCTTT,CACDALGDTNLTAQLFF